These 14 T cell receptor beta chains came from one sample sequenced in a study of molecular identifiers for immune sequencing clone quantification. MiXCR, applied by TCRdb to the PCR reads, yields one record per CDR3 protein. The sample gives some 40,000 distinct CDR3 sequences, 18% of which show up once; more than 6% is in the top ten. Material: naive CD8+ T cells from blood, with Jurkat cell RNA spiked in. Subset specified: FACS-sorted CD8+CD4-CCR7+CD45RA+ naive T cells. Every receptor here comes from a human donor in good health. Some libraries in this study had Jurkat cell RNA spiked in.

This clonotype was seen at least ten times. The chain links TRBV15 to TRBJ2-7, with D possibly being TRBD2 (5 bases). V shed 5 bases and J shed 2 bases, with 10 bases lying between them. CDR1 and CDR2 from the germline V gene are LNHNV and YYDKDF (reference sequence). This CDR3 is built from 13 residues. CDR3 DNA sequence: TGTGCCACCAGCTACCACGGGACCTACGAGCAGTACTTC. It translates to CATSYHGTYEQYF.

This clonotype was counted at least ten times. V gene TRBV6-2 or TRBV6-3 combines with J gene TRBJ2-2; D gene ambiguous. This CDR3 has 13 residues. The germline V gene encodes CDR1 MNHEY and CDR2 SVGEGT. Trimming stripped 4 bases from V and 4 bases from J, with 7 bases between. CDR3 sequence: CASSSVLTGELFF. CDR3 nucleotides: TGTGCCAGCAGTTCAGTCCTCACCGGGGAGCTGTTTTTT.

A remark on this clonotype: A much larger clone differs by one base, so this may be a read error. The chain combines TRBV25-1 with TRBJ2-2; D ambiguous. Germline V gene data show CDR1 as MGHDK and CDR2 as SYGVNS. The CDR3 contains 15 residues. The V end lost 3 bases, the J end lost 1 base, and 9 bases lay between the germline ends. This CDR3 is CASSDGWVNTGELFF. CDR3 sequence (DNA): TGTGCCAGCAGTGACGGCTGGGTGAACACCGGGGAGCTGTTTTTT.

V usage is TRBV7-9 and J usage is TRBJ1-2; 7 bases line up with TRBD1. The germline gives CDR1 SEHNR, CDR2 FQNEAQ (reference sequence). With V trimmed by 3 bases and J by 4 bases, 8 bases remained unmatched. The CDR3 is 15 amino acids. CDR3 in amino acids: CASSFSSRDSYGYTF. The DNA for the CDR3 is TGTGCCAGCAGCTTTTCTTCCCGGGACAGCTATGGCTACACCTTC.

This clonotype was detected only a few times. This rearrangement joins TRBV5-6 to TRBJ2-3, with a possible D match to TRBD2 (5 bases). Germline CDR1 SGHDT, CDR2 YYEEEE. This CDR3 is 13 amino acids long. V dropped 7 bases and J dropped 5 bases, with 14 bases sitting between them. The CDR3 is CASAPARGDTQYF. In DNA, the CDR3 is TGTGCCAGCGCCCCGGCCCGGGGAGATACGCAGTATTTT. The variable domain in full, with the rest retrieved from reference TRBV5-6 and TRBJ2-3, is DAGVTQSPTHLIKTRGQQVTLRCSPKSGHDTVSWYQQALGQGPQFIFQYYEEEERQRGNFPDRFSGHQFPNYSSELNVNALLLGDSALYLCASAPARGDTQYFGPGTRLTVL.

This clonotype was observed many times. Here the CDR3 DNA reads TGCGCCAGCAGCACCCGGGACGCCTTATATTTT. Amino acid sequence: CASSTRDALYF. The chain combines TRBV4-1 with TRBJ1-3; possible D gene TRBD1, 5 bases. Trimming pared 5 bases from V and 14 bases from J, leaving 13 bases between. CDR1 and CDR2 (germline): MGHRA, YSYEKL. The CDR3 has 11 amino acids.

This clonotype occurred many times. The chain recombines TRBV20-1 with TRBJ2-5; D uncertain. The CDR3 contains 11 residues. The germline CDR1 and CDR2 sequences are DFQATT and SNEGSKA (reference sequence). The V end lost 5 bases, the J end lost 5 bases, and 9 bases lay between the germline ends. In DNA, the CDR3 is TGCAGTGCTGCCACCCCGGAGACCCAGTACTTC. This gives the protein CSAATPETQYF.

The gene calls are TRBV29-1 and TRBJ2-1; D might be TRBD1 (5 bases). Trimming removed 8 bases from V and 5 bases from J, with 16 bases in between. Germline V gene sequence: CDR1 SQVTM, CDR2 ANQGSEA. This CDR3 has 13 amino acids. The CDR3 here is CSSLGHHNNEQFF. The CDR3 DNA sequence: TGCAGCAGTCTCGGACACCACAACAATGAGCAGTTCTTC.

Many counts were recorded for this clonotype. J is TRBJ2-2 and V is TRBV24-1; D is perhaps TRBD1 (6 bases). The CDR3 is 15 residues long. V was pared by 9 bases and J by 5 bases, with 18 bases between. Germline CDR1 KGHDR, CDR2 SFDVKD. The CDR3 DNA sequence: TGTGCCACCGAAGATGATTGGGGGCAGACCGGGGAGCTGTTTTTT. It translates to CATEDDWGQTGELFF.

The CDR3 DNA sequence: TGTGCCAGTAGTCAGGGGTATGGCTACGAGCAGTACTTC. Protein product: CASSQGYGYEQYF. The chain has TRBV19 and TRBJ2-7; D is perhaps TRBD1 (6 bases). The V and J ends lost 5 bases and 3 bases respectively, with 11 bases between them. This CDR3 comprises 13 residues. Per the germline V gene, CDR1 is LNHDA and CDR2 is SQIVND (reference sequence).

J is TRBJ2-7 and V is TRBV13; no firm D call. The germline V gene encodes CDR1 PRHDT and CDR2 FYEKMQ (reference sequence). The CDR3 has 13 amino acids. Trimming left V 1 base short and J 3 bases short, with 7 bases between. The CDR3 DNA sequence: TGTGCCAGCAGCTTAGTTGGCCACTACGAGCAGTACTTC. Translating gives CASSLVGHYEQYF.

The CDR3 is CASEGTGLEQYF. DNA of the CDR3: TGTGCCAGCGAAGGGACAGGACTCGAGCAGTACTTC. The J gene is TRBJ2-7, the V gene TRBV11-3; TRBD1 matches at 8 bases. The CDR3 length is 12 residues. Germline V gene sequence: CDR1 SGHNT, CDR2 YENEEA. The J segment lost 6 bases and the V segment lost 8 bases, leaving 6 bases of the junction unmatched.

V gene TRBV9 combines with J gene TRBJ1-2; D is ambiguous. The V gene lost 3 bases and the J gene lost 8 bases, with 8 bases spanning the gap. The CDR3 runs to 11 residues. Germline CDR1 and CDR2: SGDLS and YYNGEE. The CDR3 DNA sequence: TGTGCCAGCAGCGGCGGAGGCGGCTACACCTTC. This gives the protein CASSGGGGYTF.

This clonotype was picked up many times. J is TRBJ2-3 and V is TRBV28; a weak D match, TRBD2 (5 bases). V gave up 8 bases and J gave up 6 bases, with 12 bases separating them. The CDR3 spans 12 residues. The germline gives CDR1 MDHEN, CDR2 SYDVKM. The CDR3 sequence: CASHARDDTQYF. The CDR3 DNA is TGTGCCAGCCACGCGAGGGATGATACGCAGTATTTT.